This entry lists 9 T cell receptor beta chains sequenced from one sample in a study of T cell responses to AZD1222 COVID-19 vaccine. The assay was immunoSEQ multiplex PCR, and TCRdb's table has in-frame clones only and misses some. This table has fewer than 150,000 clones, approximately 91% appearing once. Sequenced material: peripheral blood, taken on day 0 of AZD1222 vaccination. Receptors originate from an adult in good health.

This chain joins TRBV14 and TRBJ1-1, with D possibly matching TRBD1 (6 bases). The CDR3 extends over 14 amino acids. Trimming stripped 4 bases from V and 3 bases from J, with 12 bases between. The germline V gene encodes CDR1 SGHDN and CDR2 FVKESK. The CDR3 coding sequence is TGTGCCAGCAGCCTGACAGGTTCGTACACTGAAGCTTTCTTT. Its protein is CASSLTGSYTEAFF. Supplemented by reference TRBV14 and TRBJ1-1, the full variable domain reads EAGVTQFPSHSVIEKGQTVTLRCDPISGHDNLYWYRRVMGKEIKFLLHFVKESKQDESGMPNNRFLAERTGGTYSTLKVQPAELEDSGVYFCASSLTGSYTEAFFGQGTRLTVV.

This clone was detected only once. The V gene is TRBV6-1, the J gene TRBJ2-7; TRBD1 aligns across 12 bases. With 4 bases clipped from V and 6 bases from J, the junction kept 10 bases outside the gene matches. This CDR3 has 16 amino acids. The V gene's germline CDR1 is MNHNS and CDR2 SASEGT. Here the CDR3 DNA reads TGTGCCAGCAGTGGCTCAGTTGGGACAGGGGGCGGCGAGCAGTACTTC. Protein sequence: CASSGSVGTGGGEQYF.

The chain links TRBV6-2 or TRBV6-3 to TRBJ2-1, with 13 bases that match TRBD2. J gave up 7 bases and V 6 bases, and 3 bases lay outside the gene matches. Germline V CDR1 and CDR2: MNHEY, SVGEGT. This CDR3 has 14 amino acids. CDR3 loop: CASSRTSGSNEQFF. In DNA form, the CDR3 reads TGTGCCAGCAGCCGGACTAGCGGGAGTAATGAGCAGTTCTTC.

The rearrangement links TRBV5-4 to TRBJ2-5; unclear D gene. Between the trimmed V and J ends, which lost 0 bases and 5 bases, there was a span of 8 bases. The CDR3 extends over 13 amino acids. The germline V gene has CDR1 SGHNT and CDR2 YYREEE (reference sequence). CDR3 loop: CASSLDNGETQYF. CDR3 sequence (DNA): TGTGCCAGCAGCTTGGACAACGGGGAGACCCAGTACTTC.

V gene TRBV27 combines with J gene TRBJ2-2; 8 bases match TRBD2. This CDR3 has 16 residues. From germline, CDR1 is MNHEY and CDR2 SMNVEV (reference sequence). V shed 6 bases, J shed 4 bases, and the junction held 10 bases outside the gene matches. The CDR3: CASSGPGLGRTGELFF. The DNA for the CDR3 is TGTGCCAGCAGCGGCCCGGGACTAGGGCGCACCGGGGAGCTGTTTTTT.

The chain has TRBV18 and TRBJ2-3; 8 bases map to TRBD2. CDR3 length equals 16 residues. CDR1 is KGHSH and CDR2 is LQKENI in the germline V gene. J gave up 2 bases and V 2 bases, and 6 bases lay outside the gene matches. CDR3 DNA sequence: TGTGCCAGCTCACCATACAGGACTAGCCACACAGATACGCAGTATTTT. Its translation: CASSPYRTSHTDTQYF.

The V gene is TRBV7-9, the J gene TRBJ1-2, with TRBD1 identical over 7 bases. This CDR3 has 17 residues. The V gene end was trimmed by 2 bases and the J gene end by 4 bases; junction bases not matched to a gene: 13. Germline CDR1 and CDR2: SEHNR and FQNEAQ (reference sequence). CDR3 amino acids: CASSLKGFRGQIYGYTF. The CDR3 bases are TGTGCCAGCAGCTTAAAGGGGTTTAGGGGACAGATCTATGGCTACACCTTC.

The J gene is TRBJ2-3, the V gene TRBV5-1, with 12 bases fitting TRBD2. Germline CDR1 is SGHRS and CDR2 is YFSETQ. Unmatched junction bases numbered 17, after V lost 5 bases and J lost 4 bases. This CDR3 comprises 19 residues. CDR3 in DNA: TGCGCCAGCAGTCGTGGACTAGCGGGGACCCGGGGCTTTGCAGATACGCAGTATTTT. As protein: CASSRGLAGTRGFADTQYF.

V usage is TRBV29-1 and J usage is TRBJ1-2; no clear D gene. Germline CDR1 is SQVTM and CDR2 is ANQGSEA. The CDR3 runs to 12 residues. V was clipped by 5 bases and J by 2 bases, with 9 bases between them. CDR3 protein: CSVNDGNYGYTF. Written as DNA, the CDR3 is TGCAGCGTTAACGACGGGAACTATGGCTACACCTTC.